The rows below give T cell receptor beta chains drawn from one sample of a study of CD8+ T cells in alopecia areata. The assay was immunoSEQ multiplex PCR, and TCRdb's table has in-frame clones only and misses some. Among 120,000 or so clones listed, around three fifths were seen once. The source was CD4+ T cells sorted from blood, collected at week 0. These receptors all come from a human donor with alopecia areata. The CDR3 runs from the conserved cysteine through the conserved F or W. The order of the fields is J gene, V gene, clone size, D gene, CDR3 DNA, CDR3 protein. A D gene is named only where the DNA matches it firmly. A row's size may be missing; if present it is once, few, many or a size class.

J gene: TRBJ2-2; V gene: TRBV19; clone size: .; D gene: .; CDR3 DNA: TGTGCCAGTAGTATTATGCAGGGCGGGGAGCTGTTTTTT; CDR3 protein: CASSIMQGGELFF
J gene: TRBJ2-1; V gene: TRBV27; clone size: .; D gene: .; CDR3 DNA: TGTGCCAGCAGTTTATCGGTCGGTGAGCAGTTCTTC; CDR3 protein: CASSLSVGEQFF
J gene: TRBJ2-7; V gene: TRBV30; clone size: few; D gene: TRBD2; CDR3 DNA: TGTGCCTGGACAACTGGCGGGAGTTCCTACGAGCAGTACTTC; CDR3 protein: CAWTTGGSSYEQYF
J gene: TRBJ1-3; V gene: TRBV7-9; clone size: .; D gene: .; CDR3 DNA: TGTGCCACCCGCCGGAGTGGAAACACCATATATTTT; CDR3 protein: CATRRSGNTIYF
J gene: TRBJ1-1; V gene: TRBV7-9; clone size: .; D gene: .; CDR3 DNA: TGTGCCTGTGGACCGGCTCGCGCTGAAGCTTTCTTT; CDR3 protein: CACGPARAEAFF
J gene: TRBJ2-3; V gene: TRBV19; clone size: .; D gene: TRBD1; CDR3 DNA: TGTGCCAGTAGTGGGACAGGGGGGGATACGCAGTATTTT; CDR3 protein: CASSGTGGDTQYF
J gene: TRBJ2-2; V gene: TRBV25-1; clone size: few; D gene: .; CDR3 DNA: TGTGCCAGCAGCCTCCTAAATGACGGGGAGCTGTTTTTT; CDR3 protein: CASSLLNDGELFF
J gene: TRBJ2-1; V gene: TRBV15; clone size: .; D gene: TRBD2; CDR3 DNA: TGTGCCACCAGCAGCGGCGGGGGGGCCAGTTATGAGCAGTTCTTC; CDR3 protein: CATSSGGGASYEQFF
J gene: TRBJ2-2; V gene: TRBV15; clone size: .; D gene: .; CDR3 DNA: TGTGCCACCAGCAGAGGACAGGCGGGCACCGGGGAGCTGTTTTTT; CDR3 protein: CATSRGQAGTGELFF
J gene: TRBJ1-2; V gene: TRBV28; clone size: once; D gene: .; CDR3 DNA: TGTGCCAGCAGTTTAGGGAACAGGGTCTATGGCTACACCTTC; CDR3 protein: CASSLGNRVYGYTF
J gene: TRBJ1-3; V gene: TRBV4-1; clone size: .; D gene: .; CDR3 DNA: TGCGCCAGCAGCCAAGTGGCAGAGATTGGAAACACCATATATTTT; CDR3 protein: CASSQVAEIGNTIYF
J gene: TRBJ2-5; V gene: TRBV5-1; clone size: .; D gene: TRBD1; CDR3 DNA: TGCGCCAGCAGCCCTGCCGCCCGACAGGGTCAGACCCAGTACTTC; CDR3 protein: CASSPAARQGQTQYF
J gene: TRBJ1-1; V gene: TRBV5-1; clone size: .; D gene: TRBD1; CDR3 DNA: TGCGCCAGCAGCTTGGCGCCAGGGGGTGAGACTGAAGCTTTCTTT; CDR3 protein: CASSLAPGGETEAFF
J gene: TRBJ2-7; V gene: TRBV5-1; clone size: .; D gene: TRBD1; CDR3 DNA: TGCGCCAGCAGCTCCGGACAGGGTGCCTACGAGCAGTACTTC; CDR3 protein: CASSSGQGAYEQYF
J gene: TRBJ1-4; V gene: TRBV9; clone size: .; D gene: TRBD1; CDR3 DNA: TGTGCCAGCAGCGTGGGGACAGGGAATGAAAAACTGTTTTTT; CDR3 protein: CASSVGTGNEKLFF
J gene: TRBJ1-6; V gene: TRBV4-2; clone size: few; D gene: .; CDR3 DNA: TGTGCCAGCAGCCAAGACCTGGCAGGGAATTCACCCCTCCACTTT; CDR3 protein: CASSQDLAGNSPLHF
J gene: TRBJ2-2; V gene: TRBV5-4; clone size: .; D gene: TRBD2; CDR3 DNA: TGTGCCAGCGGGCGGGGGCTAGCGGGAGGAAACACCGGGGAGCTGTTTTTT; CDR3 protein: CASGRGLAGGNTGELFF
J gene: TRBJ2-5; V gene: TRBV7-2; clone size: .; D gene: TRBD2; CDR3 DNA: TGTGCCAGCAGCTTATCTAGCGGGAGGGAGGAGACCCAGTACTTC; CDR3 protein: CASSLSSGREETQYF
J gene: TRBJ2-1; V gene: TRBV29-1; clone size: .; D gene: TRBD2; CDR3 DNA: TGCAGCGTCCTCCCGGGCCGCGGGGGGCACGATGAGCAGTTCTTC; CDR3 protein: CSVLPGRGGHDEQFF
J gene: TRBJ2-1; V gene: TRBV7-2; clone size: .; D gene: .; CDR3 DNA: TGTGCCAGCAGCTTAACGCGGGAAAAGGATGAGCAGTTCTTC; CDR3 protein: CASSLTREKDEQFF
J gene: TRBJ2-7; V gene: TRBV7-9; clone size: once; D gene: .; CDR3 DNA: TGTGCCAGCAGGGGCGGAACCTACGAGCAGTACTTC; CDR3 protein: CASRGGTYEQYF
J gene: TRBJ2-1; V gene: TRBV7-6; clone size: .; D gene: .; CDR3 DNA: TGTGCCAGCAGCTTGCACGGGCGGACTACCCCTGGTGATGAGCAGTTCTTC; CDR3 protein: CASSLHGRTTPGDEQFF
J gene: TRBJ2-5; V gene: TRBV7-9; clone size: .; D gene: .; CDR3 DNA: TGTGCCAGCAGCTTAAGCCAGATAGAGGAGACCCAGTACTTC; CDR3 protein: CASSLSQIEETQYF
J gene: TRBJ1-1; V gene: TRBV5-1; clone size: .; D gene: .; CDR3 DNA: TGCGCCAGCAGCGTCCAGACAGGGAACACTGAAGCTTTCTTT; CDR3 protein: CASSVQTGNTEAFF
J gene: TRBJ1-2; V gene: TRBV29-1; clone size: few; D gene: TRBD1; CDR3 DNA: TGCAGCGCCGGCCTAGGACAGGGGAGGCCTTATGGCTACACCTTC; CDR3 protein: CSAGLGQGRPYGYTF